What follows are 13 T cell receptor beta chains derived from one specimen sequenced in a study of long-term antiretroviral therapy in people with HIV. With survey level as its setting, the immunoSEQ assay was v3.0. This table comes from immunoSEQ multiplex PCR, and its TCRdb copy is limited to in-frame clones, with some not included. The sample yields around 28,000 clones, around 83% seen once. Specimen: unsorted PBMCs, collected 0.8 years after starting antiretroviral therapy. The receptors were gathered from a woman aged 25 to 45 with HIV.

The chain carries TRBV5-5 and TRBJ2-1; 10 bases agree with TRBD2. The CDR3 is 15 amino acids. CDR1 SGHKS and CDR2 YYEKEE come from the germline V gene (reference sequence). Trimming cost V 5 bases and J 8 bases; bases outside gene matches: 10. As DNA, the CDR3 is TGTGCCAGCAGTTCGCAGCGGGGGGGCATCGATGAGCAGTTCTTC. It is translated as CASSSQRGGIDEQFF.

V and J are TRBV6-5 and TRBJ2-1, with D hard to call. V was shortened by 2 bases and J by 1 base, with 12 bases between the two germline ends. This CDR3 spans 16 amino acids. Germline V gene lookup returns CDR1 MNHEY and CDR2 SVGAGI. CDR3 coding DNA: TGTGCCAGCAGTTACGTCGGGCAGCAATCCTACAATGAGCAGTTCTTC. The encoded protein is CASSYVGQQSYNEQFF.

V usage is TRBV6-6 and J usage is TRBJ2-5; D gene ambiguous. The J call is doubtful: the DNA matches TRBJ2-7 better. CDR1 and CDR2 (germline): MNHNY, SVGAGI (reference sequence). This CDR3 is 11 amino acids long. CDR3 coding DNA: TGTGCCAGCAGTGGCCCGTACGAGCAGTACTTC. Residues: CASSGPYEQYF.

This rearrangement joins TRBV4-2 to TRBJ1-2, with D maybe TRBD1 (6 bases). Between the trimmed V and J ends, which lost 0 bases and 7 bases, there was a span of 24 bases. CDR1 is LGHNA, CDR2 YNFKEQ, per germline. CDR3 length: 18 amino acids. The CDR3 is CASSQDKGGGGVLAGYTF. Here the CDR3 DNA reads TGTGCCAGCAGCCAAGATAAGGGAGGAGGGGGGGTACTGGCTGGCTACACCTTC.

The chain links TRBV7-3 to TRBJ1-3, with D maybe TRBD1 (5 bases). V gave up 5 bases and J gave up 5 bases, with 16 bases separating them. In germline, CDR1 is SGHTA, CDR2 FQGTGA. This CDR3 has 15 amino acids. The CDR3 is CASSPRGLTRNTIYF. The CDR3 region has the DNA TGTGCCAGCAGCCCCCGGGGCCTTACCAGAAACACCATATATTTT.

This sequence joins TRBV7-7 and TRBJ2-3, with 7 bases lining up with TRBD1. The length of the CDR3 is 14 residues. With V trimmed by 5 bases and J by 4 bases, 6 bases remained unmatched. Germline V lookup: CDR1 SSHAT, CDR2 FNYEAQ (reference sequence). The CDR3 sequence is CASSQTGFSDTQYF. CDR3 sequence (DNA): TGTGCCAGCAGCCAGACAGGGTTTTCAGATACGCAGTATTTT.

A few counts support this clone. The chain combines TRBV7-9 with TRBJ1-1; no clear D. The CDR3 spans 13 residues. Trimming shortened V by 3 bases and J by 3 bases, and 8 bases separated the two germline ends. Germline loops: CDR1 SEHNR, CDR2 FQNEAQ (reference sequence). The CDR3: CASSFAADTEAFF. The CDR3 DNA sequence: TGTGCCAGCAGCTTTGCTGCGGACACTGAAGCTTTCTTT. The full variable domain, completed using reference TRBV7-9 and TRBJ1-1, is DTGVSQNPRHKITKRGQNVTFRCDPISEHNRLYWYRQTLGQGPEFLTYFQNEAQLEKSRLLSDRFSAERPKGSFSTLEIQRTEQGDSAMYLCASSFAADTEAFFGQGTRLTVV.

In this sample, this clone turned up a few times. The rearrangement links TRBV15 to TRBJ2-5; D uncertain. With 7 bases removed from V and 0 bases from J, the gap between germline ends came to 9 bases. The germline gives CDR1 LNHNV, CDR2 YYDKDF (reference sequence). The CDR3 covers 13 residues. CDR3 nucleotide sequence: TGTGCCACCATCCAAGGGTACCAAGAGACCCAGTACTTC. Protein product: CATIQGYQETQYF.

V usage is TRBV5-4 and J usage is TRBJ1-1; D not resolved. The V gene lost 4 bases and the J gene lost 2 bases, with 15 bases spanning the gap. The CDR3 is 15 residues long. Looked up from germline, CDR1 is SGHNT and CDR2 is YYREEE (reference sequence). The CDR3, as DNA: TGTGCCAGCAGCCAGACGGTTATGGGAAACACTGAAGCTTTCTTT. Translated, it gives CASSQTVMGNTEAFF.

CDR3 protein: CASSLAGFNEKLFF. For the CDR3, the DNA is TGCGCCAGCAGCTTGGCTGGGTTCAATGAAAAACTGTTTTTT. The chain uses TRBV5-1 and TRBJ1-4; D not certain. V was pared by 0 bases and J by 5 bases, with 8 bases between. Germline V lookup: CDR1 SGHRS, CDR2 YFSETQ. The CDR3 is 14 amino acids.

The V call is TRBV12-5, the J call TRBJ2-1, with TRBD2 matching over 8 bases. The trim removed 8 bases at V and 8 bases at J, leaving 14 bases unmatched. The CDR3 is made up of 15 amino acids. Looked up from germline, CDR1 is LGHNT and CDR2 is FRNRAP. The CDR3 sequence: CASRTERGYQDEQFF. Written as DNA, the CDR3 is TGTGCTAGTCGCACCGAGCGGGGGTATCAAGATGAGCAGTTCTTC.

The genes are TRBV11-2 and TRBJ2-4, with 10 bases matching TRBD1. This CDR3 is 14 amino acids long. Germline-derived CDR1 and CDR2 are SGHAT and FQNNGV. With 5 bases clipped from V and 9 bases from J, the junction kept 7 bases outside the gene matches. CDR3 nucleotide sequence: TGTGCCAGCAGCGCCGGGACAGGGGCGGCCATTCAGTACTTC. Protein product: CASSAGTGAAIQYF.

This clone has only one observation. CDR3 protein: CASSFETDSPNTEAFF. CDR3 coding DNA: TGTGCCAGCAGCTTTGAGACGGACAGCCCGAACACTGAAGCTTTCTTT. This rearrangement joins TRBV7-9 to TRBJ1-1; a weak D match, TRBD1 (6 bases). This CDR3 is 16 amino acids long. Germline V gene sequence: CDR1 SEHNR, CDR2 FQNEAQ (reference sequence). The V end lost 3 bases, the J end lost 1 base, and 15 bases lay between the germline ends.